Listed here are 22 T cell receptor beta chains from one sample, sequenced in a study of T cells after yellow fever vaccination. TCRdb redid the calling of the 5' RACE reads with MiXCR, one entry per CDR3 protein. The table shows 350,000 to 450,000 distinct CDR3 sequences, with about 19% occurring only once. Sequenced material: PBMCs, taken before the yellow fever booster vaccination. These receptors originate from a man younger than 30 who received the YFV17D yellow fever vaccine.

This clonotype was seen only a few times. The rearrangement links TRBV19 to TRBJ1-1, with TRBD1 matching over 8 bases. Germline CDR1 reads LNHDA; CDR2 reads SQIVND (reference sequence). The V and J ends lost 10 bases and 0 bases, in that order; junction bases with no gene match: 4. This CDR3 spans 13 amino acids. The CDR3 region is CATADRVNTEAFF. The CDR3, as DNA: TGTGCCACTGCGGACAGGGTGAACACTGAAGCTTTCTTT.

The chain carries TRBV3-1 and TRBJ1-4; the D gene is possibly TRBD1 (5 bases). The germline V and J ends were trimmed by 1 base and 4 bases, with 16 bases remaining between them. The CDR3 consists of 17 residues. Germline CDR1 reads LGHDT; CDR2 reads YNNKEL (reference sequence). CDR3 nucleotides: TGTGCCAGCAGCCAAGGATTGAGGGGACCGATTAATGAAAAACTGTTTTTT. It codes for CASSQGLRGPINEKLFF.

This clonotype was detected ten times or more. The DNA for the CDR3 is TGCAGTGCTAGGAACACCGGGGAGCTGTTTTTT. Amino acids: CSARNTGELFF. V gene TRBV20-1 combines with J gene TRBJ2-2; the D is unclear. The germline gives CDR1 DFQATT, CDR2 SNEGSKA (reference sequence). This CDR3 region has 11 residues. Trimming removed 3 bases from V and 1 base from J, with 0 bases in between.

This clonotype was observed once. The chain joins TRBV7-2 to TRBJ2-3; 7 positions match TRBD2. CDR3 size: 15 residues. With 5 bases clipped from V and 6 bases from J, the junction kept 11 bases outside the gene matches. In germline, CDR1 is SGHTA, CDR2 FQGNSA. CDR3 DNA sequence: TGTGCCAGCAGCCCCTCGGGGGGAGCCATGGATACGCAGTATTTT. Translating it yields CASSPSGGAMDTQYF.

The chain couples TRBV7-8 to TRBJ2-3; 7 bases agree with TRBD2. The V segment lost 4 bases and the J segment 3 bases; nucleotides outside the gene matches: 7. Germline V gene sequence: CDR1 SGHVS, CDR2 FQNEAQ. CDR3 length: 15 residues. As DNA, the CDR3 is TGTGCCAGCAGCTCGCGAGCGGGACCTACAGATACGCAGTATTTT. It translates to CASSSRAGPTDTQYF.

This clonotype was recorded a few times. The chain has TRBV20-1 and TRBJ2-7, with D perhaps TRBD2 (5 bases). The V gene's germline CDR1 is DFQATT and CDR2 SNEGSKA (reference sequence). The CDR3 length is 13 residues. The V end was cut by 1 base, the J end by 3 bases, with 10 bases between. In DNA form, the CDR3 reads TGCAGTGCTAGAGTGACGGGGATCTACGAGCAGTACGTC. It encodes CSARVTGIYEQYV.

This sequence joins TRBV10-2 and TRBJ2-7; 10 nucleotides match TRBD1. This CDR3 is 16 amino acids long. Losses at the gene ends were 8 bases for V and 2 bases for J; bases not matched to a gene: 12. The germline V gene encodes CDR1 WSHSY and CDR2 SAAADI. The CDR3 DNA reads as TGCGCCAGCGTCCCGGGACAGGGGCGTAAGGCCTACGAGCAGTACTTC. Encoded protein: CASVPGQGRKAYEQYF.

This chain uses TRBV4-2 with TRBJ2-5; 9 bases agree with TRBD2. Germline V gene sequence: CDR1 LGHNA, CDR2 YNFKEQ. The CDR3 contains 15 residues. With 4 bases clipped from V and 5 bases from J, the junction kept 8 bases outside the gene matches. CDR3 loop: CASSLGTSRAETQYF. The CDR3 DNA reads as TGTGCCAGCAGCCTCGGGACTAGCCGGGCGGAGACCCAGTACTTC.

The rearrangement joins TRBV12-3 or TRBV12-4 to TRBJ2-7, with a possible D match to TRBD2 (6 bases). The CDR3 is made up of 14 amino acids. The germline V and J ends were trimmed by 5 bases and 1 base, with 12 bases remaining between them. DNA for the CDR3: TGTGCCAGCAGTCCAGCGGGTAGGTCCTACGAGCAGTACTTC. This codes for CASSPAGRSYEQYF.

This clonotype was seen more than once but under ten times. In nucleotides, the CDR3 is TGCAGTGCTAGATGGGGTAGTGAGCAGTTCTTC. Amino acids: CSARWGSEQFF. The rearrangement links TRBV20-1 to TRBJ2-1; D is undetermined. The CDR3 loop spans 11 amino acids. Looked up from germline, CDR1 is DFQATT and CDR2 is SNEGSKA (reference sequence). Trimming pared 2 bases from V and 9 bases from J, leaving 8 bases between.

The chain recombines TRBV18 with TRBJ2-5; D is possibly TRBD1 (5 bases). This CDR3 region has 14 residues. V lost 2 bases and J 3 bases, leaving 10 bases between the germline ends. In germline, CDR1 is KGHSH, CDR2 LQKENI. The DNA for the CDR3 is TGTGCCAGCTCACCATCGGCAGGGAAAGAGACCCAGTACTTC. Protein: CASSPSAGKETQYF.

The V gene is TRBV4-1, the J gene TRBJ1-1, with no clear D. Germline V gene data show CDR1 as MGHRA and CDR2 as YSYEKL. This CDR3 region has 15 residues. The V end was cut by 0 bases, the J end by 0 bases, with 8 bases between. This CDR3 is CASSQEAGVNTEAFF. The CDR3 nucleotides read TGCGCCAGCAGCCAAGAGGCAGGAGTGAACACTGAAGCTTTCTTT.

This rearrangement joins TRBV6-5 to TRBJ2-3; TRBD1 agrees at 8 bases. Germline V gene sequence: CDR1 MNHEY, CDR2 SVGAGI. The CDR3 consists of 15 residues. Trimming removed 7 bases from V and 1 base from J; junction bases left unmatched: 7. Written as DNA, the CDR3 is TGTGCCAGCACCTGGACAGGGTCCCGCACAGATACGCAGTATTTT. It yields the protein CASTWTGSRTDTQYF.

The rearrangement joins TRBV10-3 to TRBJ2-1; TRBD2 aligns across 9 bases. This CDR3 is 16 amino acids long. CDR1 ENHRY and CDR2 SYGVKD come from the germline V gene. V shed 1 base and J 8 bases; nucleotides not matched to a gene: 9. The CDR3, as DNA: TGTGCCATCAGTGAGTGGTTTCGCGGGGGGGCACATGAGCAGTTCTTC. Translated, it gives CAISEWFRGGAHEQFF.

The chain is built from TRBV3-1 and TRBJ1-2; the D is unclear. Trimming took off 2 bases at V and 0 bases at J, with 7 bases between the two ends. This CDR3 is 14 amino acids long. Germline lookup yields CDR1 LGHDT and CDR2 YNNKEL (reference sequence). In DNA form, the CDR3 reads TGTGCCAGCAGCCAAACAGCTTCTAACTATGGCTACACCTTC. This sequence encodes CASSQTASNYGYTF.

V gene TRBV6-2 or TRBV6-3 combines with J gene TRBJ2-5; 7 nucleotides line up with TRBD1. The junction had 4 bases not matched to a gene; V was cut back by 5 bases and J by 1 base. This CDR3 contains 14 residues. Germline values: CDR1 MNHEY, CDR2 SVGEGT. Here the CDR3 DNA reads TGTGCCAGCAGTCGAGGACAGGCCCAAGAGACCCAGTACTTC. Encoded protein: CASSRGQAQETQYF.

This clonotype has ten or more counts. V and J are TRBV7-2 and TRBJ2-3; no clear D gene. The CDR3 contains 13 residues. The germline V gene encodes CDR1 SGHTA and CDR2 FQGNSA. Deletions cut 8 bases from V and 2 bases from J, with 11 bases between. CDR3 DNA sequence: TGTGCCAGCGGGTGGCTACCCACAGATACGCAGTATTTT. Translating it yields CASGWLPTDTQYF.

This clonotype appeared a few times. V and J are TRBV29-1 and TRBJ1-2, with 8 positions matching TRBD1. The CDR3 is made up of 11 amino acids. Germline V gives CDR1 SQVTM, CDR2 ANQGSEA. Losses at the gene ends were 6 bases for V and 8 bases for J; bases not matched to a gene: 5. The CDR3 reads CSVDRVRGYTF. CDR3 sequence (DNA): TGCAGCGTGGACAGGGTTAGAGGCTACACCTTC.

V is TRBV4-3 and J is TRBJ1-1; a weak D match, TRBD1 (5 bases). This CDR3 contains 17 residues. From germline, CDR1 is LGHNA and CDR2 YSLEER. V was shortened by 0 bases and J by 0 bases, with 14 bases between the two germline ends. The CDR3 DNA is TGCGCCAGCAGCCAAGAATGGGGCACCGAAATGAACACTGAAGCTTTCTTT. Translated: CASSQEWGTEMNTEAFF.

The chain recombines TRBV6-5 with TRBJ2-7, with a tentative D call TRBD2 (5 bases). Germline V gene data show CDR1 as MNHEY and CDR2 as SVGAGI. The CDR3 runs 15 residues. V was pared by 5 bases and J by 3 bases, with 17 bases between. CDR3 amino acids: CASSPPGSWLYEQYF. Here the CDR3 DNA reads TGTGCCAGCAGTCCCCCGGGGAGCTGGCTCTACGAGCAGTACTTC.

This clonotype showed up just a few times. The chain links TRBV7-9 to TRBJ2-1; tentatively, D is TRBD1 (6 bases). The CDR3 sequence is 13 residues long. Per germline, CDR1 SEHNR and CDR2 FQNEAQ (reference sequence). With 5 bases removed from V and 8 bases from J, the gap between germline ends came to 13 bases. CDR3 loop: CASSPWQGHEQFF. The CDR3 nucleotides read TGTGCCAGCAGCCCCTGGCAGGGGCATGAGCAGTTCTTC. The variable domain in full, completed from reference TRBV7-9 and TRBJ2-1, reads DTGVSQNPRHKITKRGQNVTFRCDPISEHNRLYWYRQTLGQGPEFLTYFQNEAQLEKSRLLSDRFSAERPKGSFSTLEIQRTEQGDSAMYLCASSPWQGHEQFFGPGTRLTVL.

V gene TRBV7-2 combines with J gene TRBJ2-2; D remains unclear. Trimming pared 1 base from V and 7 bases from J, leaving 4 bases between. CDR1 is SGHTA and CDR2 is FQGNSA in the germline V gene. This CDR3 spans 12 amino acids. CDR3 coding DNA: TGTGCCAGCAGCTTAGGTCTCGGGGAGCTGTTTTTT. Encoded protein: CASSLGLGELFF.